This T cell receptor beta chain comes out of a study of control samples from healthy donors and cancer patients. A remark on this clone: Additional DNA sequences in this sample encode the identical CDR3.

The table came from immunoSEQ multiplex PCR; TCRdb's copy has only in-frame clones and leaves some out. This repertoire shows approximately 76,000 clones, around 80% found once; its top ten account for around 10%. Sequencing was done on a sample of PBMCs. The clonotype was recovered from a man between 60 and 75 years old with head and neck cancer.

The CDR3 here is CASSEDTGGRAQYF. DNA for the CDR3: TGTGCCAGCAGCGAGGACACGGGGGGTCGGGCCCAGTACTTC. The rearrangement joins TRBV2 to TRBJ2-5; TRBD2 matches at 7 bases. Losses at the gene ends were 6 bases for V and 9 bases for J; bases not matched to a gene: 13. Germline V gene lookup returns CDR1 SNHLY and CDR2 FYNNEI. The CDR3 consists of 14 residues.